The 23 T cell receptor beta chains in this list originate from one sample, sequenced in a study of human T cells and chemical hapten exposure. Documented time point: patch test 1, 2 weeks after DPC sensitization. Treatment here: therapeutic diphenylcyclopropenone sensitization with weekly scalp DPC. TCRdb passed the RACE reads through MiXCR, listing each CDR3 protein once. This table has 55,000 to 85,000 distinct CDR3 sequences, about 9.1% appearing once. This sample comprised whole blood, obtained in connection with sensitization to the hapten diphenylcyclopropenone (DPC). The receptors shown here come from a woman aged 40 to 50 with alopecia areata. Some clones in this sample may be carry-over from other donors' samples.

This clonotype was seen many times. This chain links TRBV14 with TRBJ1-5; tentatively, D is TRBD1 (5 bases). Germline CDR1 and CDR2: SGHDN and FVKESK. The ends were cut back, 4 bases at V and 0 bases at J, with 22 bases in the middle. The CDR3 runs to 19 residues. CDR3 DNA sequence: TGTGCCAGCAGCCCTAAACCGGACAACACTTCATATAGCAATCAGCCCCAGCATTTT. Amino acids: CASSPKPDNTSYSNQPQHF.

This clonotype was counted ten times or more. The chain uses TRBV7-2 and TRBJ1-5; D gene ambiguous. V lost 1 base, J lost 11 bases, and 18 bases lay in between. CDR3 length equals 15 residues. CDR1 and CDR2 (germline): SGHTA, FQGNSA. The CDR3 DNA sequence: TGTGCCAGCAGCTTAGACGGGATGGGCGCGAGGGCCCAGCATTTT. Residues: CASSLDGMGARAQHF.

By sample share, this clonotype is medium-sized. This chain joins TRBV7-6 and TRBJ2-1; D gene uncertain. The germline V gene encodes CDR1 SGHVS and CDR2 FNYEAQ. Deletions cut 3 bases from V and 9 bases from J, with 12 bases between. The CDR3 is 13 residues long. CDR3 protein: CASSLSLVTEQFF. The CDR3 nucleotides read TGTGCCAGCAGCTTGTCGCTAGTCACTGAGCAGTTCTTC.

This clonotype was counted between two and nine times. The V gene is TRBV4-2, the J gene TRBJ2-1, with D possibly TRBD1 on 6 matching bases. The CDR3 extends over 15 amino acids. Trimming cost V 0 bases and J 8 bases, with 14 bases left between them. CDR1 LGHNA and CDR2 YNFKEQ come from the germline V gene. The CDR3 reads CASSQDPQGYYEQFF. In nucleotides, the CDR3 is TGTGCCAGCAGCCAAGATCCCCAGGGGTACTATGAGCAGTTCTTC.

This sequence joins TRBV27 and TRBJ2-6; D is unresolved. Germline V lookup: CDR1 MNHEY, CDR2 SMNVEV (reference sequence). Deletions cut 7 bases from V and 0 bases from J, with 10 bases between. The CDR3 runs to 15 residues. In nucleotides, the CDR3 is TGTGCCAGCACAACTCCGAGCTCTGGGGCCAACGTCCTGACTTTC. It yields the protein CASTTPSSGANVLTF.

This clonotype came up a few times. The CDR3 loop reads CSAPTSGGAWDTQYF. CDR3 DNA: TGCAGTGCTCCGACTAGCGGGGGGGCATGGGATACGCAGTATTTT. The chain employs TRBV20-1 and TRBJ2-3; 14 bases line up with TRBD2. Trimming took 5 bases from V and 6 from J; bases not matched to a gene: 7. Germline values: CDR1 DFQATT, CDR2 SNEGSKA (reference sequence). The CDR3 has 15 amino acids.

The sample holds many counts of this clonotype. The rearrangement joins TRBV7-2 to TRBJ1-1, with D maybe TRBD1 (6 bases). Germline V gene lookup returns CDR1 SGHTA and CDR2 FQGNSA. The germline V and J ends were trimmed by 4 bases and 11 bases, with 26 bases remaining between them. The CDR3 consists of 16 residues. The CDR3 DNA is TGTGCCAGCAGCTCCTACCGGGGGGCGGGGACCGGACTGGCTTTCTTT. Protein: CASSSYRGAGTGLAFF.

This clonotype was detected ten times or more. The chain uses TRBV7-2 and TRBJ2-1; tentatively, D is TRBD1 (6 bases). Trimming stripped 3 bases from V and 4 bases from J, with 13 bases between. Germline CDR1 is SGHTA and CDR2 is FQGNSA. CDR3 size: 15 residues. The chain's CDR3 is CASSFTGTLYNEQFF. DNA for the CDR3: TGTGCCAGCAGCTTCACCGGGACACTTTACAATGAGCAGTTCTTC.

The rearrangement joins TRBV7-2 to TRBJ2-4, with 7 bases identical to TRBD1. The CDR3 has 15 residues. Trimming removed 2 bases from V and 4 bases from J; junction bases left unmatched: 5. CDR1 is SGHTA, CDR2 FQGNSA, per germline. The CDR3 DNA reads as TGTGCCAGCAGCTTAAGGGAGACAGGGAAAAACATTCAGTACTTC. Protein sequence: CASSLRETGKNIQYF.

This clonotype was seen more than once but under ten times. V and J are TRBV6-2 or TRBV6-3 and TRBJ2-1; D gene unclear. CDR1 is MNHEY, CDR2 SVGEGT, per germline. This CDR3 has 17 amino acids. The V gene lost 6 bases and the J gene lost 3 bases, with 21 bases spanning the gap. In DNA form, the CDR3 reads TGTGCCAGCAGACCCCTCGTAAGCGCCGAGCACTACAATGAGCAGTTCTTC. It specifies CASRPLVSAEHYNEQFF.

This clonotype was seen many times. The chain carries TRBV3-1 and TRBJ2-1; D remains unclear. This CDR3 has 12 amino acids. Germline CDR1 and CDR2: LGHDT and YNNKEL (reference sequence). Trimming removed 0 bases at V and 7 bases at J, with 4 bases between. The CDR3 coding sequence is TGTGCCAGCAGCCAAGAGGGAAATGAGCAGTTCTTC. It encodes CASSQEGNEQFF.

V usage is TRBV7-9 and J usage is TRBJ2-1; a weak D match, TRBD1 (6 bases). V was cut by 7 bases and J by 4 bases, with 14 bases left in between. CDR3 length: 14 amino acids. Germline loops: CDR1 SEHNR, CDR2 FQNEAQ (reference sequence). The CDR3 region has the DNA TGTGCCAGCACCCGGGACACAGGATACAATGAGCAGTTCTTC. This gives the protein CASTRDTGYNEQFF.

CDR3 amino acids: CASSLRGVNQPQHF. DNA of the CDR3: TGTGCCAGCAGCTTACGTGGAGTCAATCAGCCCCAGCATTTT. The chain combines TRBV7-6 with TRBJ1-5; D is unclear. Germline V lookup: CDR1 SGHVS, CDR2 FNYEAQ. CDR3 length: 14 residues. Trimming cost V 2 bases and J 3 bases, with 8 bases left between them.

The rearrangement links TRBV21-1 to TRBJ2-7; the D call in the table, TRBD1, was not verified against the DNA. TRBV21-1 counts as a pseudogene. CDR3 length: 17 residues. The CDR3 region is CASSTIDGGAPCYEQYF. For the CDR3, the DNA is TGTGCCAGCAGTACTATTGACGGGGGGGCCCCTTGCTACGAGCAGTACTTC.

To note about this clonotype: Being one base from a much bigger clone, this may be a read error. This rearrangement joins TRBV12-3 or TRBV12-4 to TRBJ2-1; 7 positions agree with TRBD1. The CDR3 covers 15 residues. The CDR3: CVSSFGQDGGNEQFF. The CDR3 DNA follows: TGTGTCAGCAGTTTTGGACAGGACGGCGGGAATGAGCAGTTCTTC.

There are many counts of this clonotype. The chain recombines TRBV18 with TRBJ2-7, with 9 nucleotides matching TRBD2. Per germline, CDR1 KGHSH and CDR2 LQKENI. The CDR3 has 16 residues. J was trimmed by 3 bases and V by 0 bases; bases with no gene match: 6. The CDR3 loop reads CASSPPSSGVVYEQYF. The CDR3 DNA reads as TGTGCCAGCTCACCACCGTCTAGCGGGGTTGTCTACGAGCAGTACTTC.

This clonotype occurred a few times. V gene TRBV6-6 combines with J gene TRBJ2-1, with D perhaps matching TRBD2 (5 bases). Trimming removed 0 bases from V and 9 bases from J, with 12 bases in between. The CDR3 has 14 amino acids. Germline lookup yields CDR1 MNHNY and CDR2 SVGAGI (reference sequence). CDR3 in amino acids: CASSYSTSRTEQFF. For the CDR3, the DNA is TGTGCCAGCAGTTACTCAACTAGTCGGACTGAGCAGTTCTTC.

Here the CDR3 DNA reads TGTGCCACCAGTGATAGACACACCGGGGAGCTGTTTTTT. It codes for CATSDRHTGELFF. This chain links TRBV24-1 with TRBJ2-2; D not resolved. The CDR3 runs to 13 residues. In germline, CDR1 is KGHDR, CDR2 SFDVKD. V lost 3 bases to trimming and J lost 3 bases, with 4 bases between them.

This clonotype came up many times. This chain connects TRBV10-2 to TRBJ1-1; D unclear. The CDR3 runs to 13 residues. The germline V gene encodes CDR1 WSHSY and CDR2 SAAADI. The DNA of the CDR3 is TGCGCGATTCATCTCGGGGAGGGCACTGAAGCTTTCTTT. Translating it yields CAIHLGEGTEAFF.

This clonotype was counted many times. In nucleotides, the CDR3 is TGTGCCAGCCCCATTGGACGGCGCGAGCAGTACTTC. This codes for CASPIGRREQYF. This chain connects TRBV28 to TRBJ2-7; D uncertain. Germline values: CDR1 MDHEN, CDR2 SYDVKM. CDR3 size: 12 residues. Trimming left V 8 bases short and J 6 bases short, with 14 bases between.

This chain uses TRBV20-1 with TRBJ1-6; maybe TRBD1 (5 bases). CDR3 size: 13 residues. Germline-derived CDR1 and CDR2 are DFQATT and SNEGSKA (reference sequence). V dropped 5 bases and J dropped 11 bases, with 16 bases sitting between them. CDR3 in amino acids: CSAATGDWAPLHF. The CDR3 nucleotides read TGCAGTGCTGCTACAGGAGACTGGGCACCCCTCCACTTT.

This clonotype has more than one count but fewer than ten. The V and J genes are TRBV14 and TRBJ1-6; 9 bases fit TRBD1. The V segment lost 6 bases and the J segment 7 bases; nucleotides outside the gene matches: 4. There are 14 residues in the CDR3. CDR1 SGHDN and CDR2 FVKESK come from the germline V gene. For the CDR3, the DNA is TGTGCCAGCAGTCACAGGGGGCAAAATTCACCCCTCCACTTT. The encoded protein is CASSHRGQNSPLHF.

The sample holds a few counts of this clonotype. V and J are TRBV6-1 and TRBJ1-5; D not resolved. Trimming shortened V by 2 bases and J by 9 bases, and 11 bases separated the two germline ends. CDR1 and CDR2 from the germline V gene are MNHNS and SASEGT. The CDR3 covers 13 residues. The chain's CDR3 is CASSERLGLPQHF. CDR3 nucleotide sequence: TGTGCCAGCAGTGAAAGGTTAGGTTTGCCCCAGCATTTT.